This T cell receptor beta chain comes out of a study of blood T cell repertoires in COVID-19. Only in-frame clones appear in the TCRdb table, and some are missing; sequencing was by immunoSEQ multiplex PCR. Among about 130,000 clones, approximately 81% were seen once, and the ten largest hold roughly 5%. The CDR3 sequence is 15 residues long. V shed 6 bases, J shed 0 bases, and the junction held 6 bases outside the gene matches. Looked up from germline, CDR1 is SGHTA and CDR2 is FQGNSA. This TCR was sampled from a man in his sixties with acute or convalescent COVID-19. The chain is built from TRBV7-2 and TRBJ1-2; 8 bases line up with TRBD1. Sequences were obtained from peripheral blood. The CDR3: CASRRTGGTNYGYTF. CDR3 DNA: TGTGCCAGCAGGCGAACAGGGGGAACTAACTATGGCTACACCTTC.